These 2 T cell receptor beta chains were all obtained from the same sample, sequenced in a study of spatial heterogeneity in lung cancer. TCRdb re-called the 5' RACE reads with MiXCR, one entry per CDR3 protein. Here the sample spans 5,500 to 7,500 distinct CDR3 sequences, around 15% being singletons. Time point reported: sample taken at primary tumor resection. Study-wide findings and caveats: Counts of expanded alpha and beta TCRs within tumors tracked the tumor nonsynonymous mutation count.

These receptors have no known antigen. The sequenced sample was lung tumor tissue, obtained at surgery. The receptors derive from a male donor with early-stage non-small cell lung cancer.

By sample share, this clonotype is medium-sized (0.01 to 0.1%). Within a library made for alpha chains, this beta chain is off target, and its count is uninformative. CDR3 amino acids: CASRDGRGNEKLFF. The DNA of the CDR3 is TGTGCCAGCAGGGACGGACGGGGAAATGAAAAACTGTTTTTT. V usage is TRBV6-5 and J usage is TRBJ1-4; D is undetermined. Germline V lookup: CDR1 MNHEY, CDR2 SVGAGI. The CDR3 runs to 14 residues. Trimming pared 6 bases from V and 5 bases from J, leaving 13 bases between.

There are many counts of this clonotype. Little can be read into the size of this beta chain, an off-target read in a library designed for alpha chains. The gene calls are TRBV6-2 or TRBV6-3 and TRBJ2-7, with D perhaps matching TRBD2 (6 bases). Germline V CDR1 and CDR2: MNHEY, SVGEGT. This CDR3 region has 14 residues. Trimming stripped 0 bases from V and 3 bases from J, with 9 bases between. The CDR3 DNA reads as TGTGCCAGCAGTTACTCGTCCGGGGGCTACGAGCAGTACTTC. Translation gives CASSYSSGGYEQYF.